The entry below gives a single T cell receptor beta chain sequence along with its context. The method was immunoSEQ multiplex PCR; TCRdb's version includes in-frame clones alone and lacks a portion of them. The data show tens of thousands of clones, about four fifths seen once. This sample stems from a study of blood T cell repertoires in COVID-19. The overall study: The cDNA or gDNA used as material had been derived from T cells, B-cell-depleted T cells, or PBMCs.

The CDR3 runs to 13 residues. The V end was cut by 5 bases, the J end by 5 bases, with 10 bases between. Per the germline V gene, CDR1 is SEHNR and CDR2 is FQNEAQ (reference sequence). The chain has TRBV7-9 and TRBJ1-5; D might be TRBD1 (5 bases). Sequencing was done on a sample of peripheral blood. The receptor was derived from a woman in her seventies with acute or convalescent COVID-19. As DNA, the CDR3 is TGTGCCAGCAGCCCAGGGAGGGATCAGCCCCAGCATTTT. Amino acids: CASSPGRDQPQHF.